This section outlines one T cell receptor (beta chain) sequence together with its context. Per-sample PBMC isolation yielded at least 7 million cells. Primers used in a second PCR of roughly 6 to 11 cycles were a sample-barcoded 5' primer and a J-beta primer mix. TCRdb reprocessed the 5' RACE reads with MiXCR, giving one entry per CDR3 protein. The table lists hundreds of thousands of distinct CDR3 sequences, roughly 58% of them singletons. This entry comes from a study of blood T cells in healthy people across ages. V was shortened by 5 bases and J by 3 bases, with 14 bases between the two germline ends. This CDR3 contains 14 residues. From germline, CDR1 is MNHEY and CDR2 SMNVEV (reference sequence).

The chain uses TRBV27 and TRBJ2-7, with D tentatively TRBD1 or TRBD2 (6 bases each). Material for sequencing was blood. The receptor's source is a man aged 55-75 years in good health. DNA for the CDR3: TGTGCCAGCAGTCCCCTGGAGGGGGGCTACGAGCAGTACTTC. It is translated as CASSPLEGGYEQYF.